This is a list of T cell receptor beta chains from one sample in a study of vaccination and CD4 T cells after COVID-19. Their target antigens are unknown. TCRdb recomputed calls from the PCR reads with MiXCR, one row per CDR3 protein. The sample includes around 9,200 distinct CDR3 sequences, 45% of them seen just once. The specimen sequenced was CD4+ T cells from blood, cultured in vitro. These receptors were obtained from a human donor who had recovered from COVID-19. The CDR3 runs from the conserved cysteine through the conserved F or W. A D gene is named only where the DNA matches it firmly. Some rows have no size entry. The others give once, few or many, or a class for an expanded clone.

V	J	size	D	DNA	CDR3
TRBV6-1	TRBJ1-2	-	TRBD1	TGTGCCAGCAGGCCTGGACAGGGAGCCCCGGGCTACACCTTC	CASRPGQGAPGYTF
TRBV10-3	TRBJ1-1	few	TRBD1	TGTGCCACCGACCGGACAGGGGGGAACACTGAAGCTTTCTTT	CATDRTGGNTEAFF
TRBV10-3	TRBJ2-7	-	-	TGTGCCATCAGAGCGACTAGTATCAGCGTTATGGACGAGCAGTACTTC	CAIRATSISVMDEQYF
TRBV10-3	TRBJ2-3	-	-	TGTGCCATCAGTGAGTCGACGGCAGATACGCAGTATTTT	CAISESTADTQYF
TRBV20-1	TRBJ1-3	few	-	TGCAGTGTCATGGGGCAGGCAGGAAACACCATATATTTT	CSVMGQAGNTIYF
TRBV12-3/TRBV12-4	TRBJ1-2	-	-	TGTGCCAGCACCAGATACAGGGAGGGTAACTATGGCTACACCTTC	CASTRYREGNYGYTF
TRBV7-2	TRBJ1-5	few	-	TGTGCCAGCAGCTCGACTCCAGGTAGCAATCAGCCCCAGCATTTT	CASSSTPGSNQPQHF
TRBV2	TRBJ1-5	once	-	TGTGCCAGCAGTGAATCCGGACATAACGATCAGCCCCAGCATTTT	CASSESGHNDQPQHF
TRBV5-8	TRBJ1-5	-	-	TGTGCCAGCAGCTGGGGCAGCCAGCCCCAGCATTTT	CASSWGSQPQHF
TRBV5-4	TRBJ2-7	few	-	TGTGCCAGCAGCTTTATCCTTGTTGCCGAGCAGTACTTC	CASSFILVAEQYF
TRBV12-3/TRBV12-4	TRBJ2-3	-	-	TGTGCCAGCAGTATCAGGGTTAGCACAGATACGCAGTATTTT	CASSIRVSTDTQYF
TRBV7-2	TRBJ2-3	-	TRBD1	TGTGCCAGCAGCTACAACAGGGGGCCAGATACGCAGTATTTT	CASSYNRGPDTQYF
TRBV12-3/TRBV12-4	TRBJ1-5	-	TRBD1	TGTGCCAGCAGTGGGACAGGGGCCGGCAATCAGCCCCAGCATTTT	CASSGTGAGNQPQHF
TRBV6-5	TRBJ1-1	few	TRBD1	TGTGCCAGCAGTTATGAGGGACAGTACCCGAACACTGAAGCTTTCTTT	CASSYEGQYPNTEAFF
TRBV15	TRBJ2-5	-	-	TGTGCCACCAGCGAACAATCCTGGGGGCCCCCAGAGACCCAGTACTTC	CATSEQSWGPPETQYF
TRBV7-2	TRBJ2-5	-	TRBD1	TGTGCCAGCAGCTTACGGACAGGGGGCTTTGAGACCCAGTACTTC	CASSLRTGGFETQYF
TRBV20-1	TRBJ1-6	-	-	TGCAGTGCTAGAGAAGGGGGGGGCAGGACTAATTCACCCCTCCACTTT	CSAREGGGRTNSPLHF
TRBV6-5	TRBJ1-4	-	TRBD1	TGTGCCAGCAGTTTCTCTAGCGGACAGGGGTCGACTAATGAAAAACTGTTTTTT	CASSFSSGQGSTNEKLFF
TRBV30	TRBJ1-1	-	TRBD1	TGTGCCTGGAGCAGACAGGGGACGGGTGAAGCTTTCTTT	CAWSRQGTGEAFF
TRBV12-3/TRBV12-4	TRBJ2-7	few	TRBD1	TGTGCCAGCGGGACAGGGTTAGGGTTCTACGAGCAGTACTTC	CASGTGLGFYEQYF
TRBV7-9	TRBJ2-7	-	-	TGTGCCAGCAGTATGTTGGGGGAGGTCTTAGGCGAGCAGTACTTC	CASSMLGEVLGEQYF
TRBV27	TRBJ1-2	-	-	TGTGCCAGCAGTTTAGATGGGGTAGGCTATGGCTACACCTTC	CASSLDGVGYGYTF
TRBV20-1	TRBJ2-7	-	-	TGCAGTGCTAGGGGGCTCCAATCCCCTTACGAGCAGTACTTC	CSARGLQSPYEQYF
TRBV9	TRBJ2-2	-	-	TGTGCCAGCAGCCCCAACACCGGGGAGCTGTTTTTT	CASSPNTGELFF
TRBV7-2	TRBJ1-5	-	-	TGTGCCAGCAGCTTAGGATCAGGTAATCAGCCCCAGCATTTT	CASSLGSGNQPQHF
TRBV5-1	TRBJ2-3	-	-	TGCGCCAGCAGCGGACCAGGGTATGGGGCAGATACGCAGTATTTT	CASSGPGYGADTQYF
TRBV6-5	TRBJ2-1	few	TRBD2	TGTGCCAGCAGTTACAAACCTAGCGGGGGGGCTTATGAGCAGTTCTTC	CASSYKPSGGAYEQFF
TRBV5-1	TRBJ2-7	-	-	TGCGCCAGCAGTCGGGACGGCGACGAGCAGTACTTC	CASSRDGDEQYF
TRBV6-1	TRBJ1-2	-	TRBD1	TGTGCCAGCAGCCCCGACAGGGCGCCCAACTATGGCTACACCTTC	CASSPDRAPNYGYTF
TRBV11-2	TRBJ2-5	-	-	TGTGCCAGTAATAGGGGGTACCAAGAGACCCAGTACTTC	CASNRGYQETQYF
TRBV27	TRBJ1-5	-	-	TGTGCCAGCAGTTTATCAAACAGGCAGCCCCAGCATTTT	CASSLSNRQPQHF
TRBV20-1	TRBJ2-7	-	TRBD1	TGCAGTGTTTTAGACAGGGGTTACGAGCAGTACTTC	CSVLDRGYEQYF